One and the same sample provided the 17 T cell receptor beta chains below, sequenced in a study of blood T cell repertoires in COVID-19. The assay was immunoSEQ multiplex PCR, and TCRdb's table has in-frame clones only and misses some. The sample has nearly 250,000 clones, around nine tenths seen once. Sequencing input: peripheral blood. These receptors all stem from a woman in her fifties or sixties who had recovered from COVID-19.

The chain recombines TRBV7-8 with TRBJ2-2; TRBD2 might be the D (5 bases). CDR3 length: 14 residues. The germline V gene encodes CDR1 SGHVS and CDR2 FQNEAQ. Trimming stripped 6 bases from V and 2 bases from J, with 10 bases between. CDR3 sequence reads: CASRWTDNTGELFF. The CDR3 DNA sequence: TGTGCCAGCAGGTGGACTGATAACACCGGGGAGCTGTTTTTT.

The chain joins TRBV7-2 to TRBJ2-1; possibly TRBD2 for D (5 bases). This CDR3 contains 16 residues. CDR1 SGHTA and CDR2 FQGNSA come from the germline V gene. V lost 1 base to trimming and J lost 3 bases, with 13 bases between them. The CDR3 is CASSLDPSFGYNEQFF. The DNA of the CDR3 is TGTGCCAGCAGCTTAGATCCTAGCTTTGGCTACAATGAGCAGTTCTTC.

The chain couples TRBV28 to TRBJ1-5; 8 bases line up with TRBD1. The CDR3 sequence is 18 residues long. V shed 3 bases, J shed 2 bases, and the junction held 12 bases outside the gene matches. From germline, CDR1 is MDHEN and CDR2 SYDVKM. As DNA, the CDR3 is TGTGCCAGCAGTTTTCGGACAGGGAAAGGTTATGGCAATCAGCCCCAGCATTTT. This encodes CASSFRTGKGYGNQPQHF.

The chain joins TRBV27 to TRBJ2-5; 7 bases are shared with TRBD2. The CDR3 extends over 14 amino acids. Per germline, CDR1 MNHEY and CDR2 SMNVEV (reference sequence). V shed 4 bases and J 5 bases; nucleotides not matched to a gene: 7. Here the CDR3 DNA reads TGTGCCAGCAGTTCGAGACTAGCCCGGGAGACCCAGTACTTC. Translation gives CASSSRLARETQYF.

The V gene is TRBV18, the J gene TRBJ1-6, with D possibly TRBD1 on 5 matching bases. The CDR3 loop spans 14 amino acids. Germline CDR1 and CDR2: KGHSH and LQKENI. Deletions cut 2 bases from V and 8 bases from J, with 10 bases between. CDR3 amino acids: CASSPSAGYSPLHF. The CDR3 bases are TGTGCCAGCTCACCAAGCGCAGGGTATTCACCCCTCCACTTT.

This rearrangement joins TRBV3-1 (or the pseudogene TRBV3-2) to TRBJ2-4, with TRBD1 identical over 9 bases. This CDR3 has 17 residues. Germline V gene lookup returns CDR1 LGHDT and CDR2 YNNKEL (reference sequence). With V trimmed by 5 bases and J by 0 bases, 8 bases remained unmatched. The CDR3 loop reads CASSLSRDREAKNIQYF. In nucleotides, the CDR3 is TGTGCCAGCAGCTTGTCCCGGGACAGGGAAGCCAAAAACATTCAGTACTTC.

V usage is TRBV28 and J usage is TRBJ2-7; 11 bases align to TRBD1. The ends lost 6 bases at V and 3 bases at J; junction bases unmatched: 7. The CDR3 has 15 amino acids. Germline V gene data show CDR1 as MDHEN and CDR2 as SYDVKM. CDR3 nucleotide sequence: TGTGCCAGCAGCCCGGTCGGGACAGGGGGCTACGAGCAGTACTTC. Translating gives CASSPVGTGGYEQYF.

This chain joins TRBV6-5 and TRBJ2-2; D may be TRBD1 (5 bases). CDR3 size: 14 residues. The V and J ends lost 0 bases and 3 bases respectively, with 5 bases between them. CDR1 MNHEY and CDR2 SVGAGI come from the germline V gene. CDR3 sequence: CASSYSGDTGELFF. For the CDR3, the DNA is TGTGCCAGCAGTTACTCAGGGGACACCGGGGAGCTGTTTTTT.

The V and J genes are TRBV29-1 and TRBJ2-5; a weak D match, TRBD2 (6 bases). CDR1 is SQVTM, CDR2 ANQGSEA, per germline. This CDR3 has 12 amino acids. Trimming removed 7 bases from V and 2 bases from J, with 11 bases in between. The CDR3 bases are TGCAGCGGATGGGACTGGCAAGAGACCCAGTACTTC. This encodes CSGWDWQETQYF.

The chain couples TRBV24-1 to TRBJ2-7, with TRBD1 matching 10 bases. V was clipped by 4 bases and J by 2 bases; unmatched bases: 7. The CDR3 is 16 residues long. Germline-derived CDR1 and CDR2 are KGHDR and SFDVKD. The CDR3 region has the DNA TGTGCCACCAGTGACAACTCCGGACAGGGGGCCTACGAGCAGTACTTC. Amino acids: CATSDNSGQGAYEQYF.

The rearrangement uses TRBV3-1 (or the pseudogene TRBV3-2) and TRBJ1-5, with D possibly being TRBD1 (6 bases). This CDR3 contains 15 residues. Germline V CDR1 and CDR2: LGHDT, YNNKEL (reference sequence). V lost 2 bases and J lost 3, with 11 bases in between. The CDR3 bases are TGTGCCAGCAGCCAACAGGGGTCCCTCAATCAGCCCCAGCATTTT. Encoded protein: CASSQQGSLNQPQHF.

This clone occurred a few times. The CDR3 reads CASSTGQTAYEQYF. For the CDR3, the DNA is TGTGCCAGCAGTACTGGACAGACCGCCTACGAGCAGTACTTC. V gene TRBV7-2 combines with J gene TRBJ2-7; TRBD1 might be the D (6 bases). This CDR3 contains 14 residues. V shed 6 bases and J shed 2 bases, with 14 bases lying between them. The germline gives CDR1 SGHTA, CDR2 FQGNSA.

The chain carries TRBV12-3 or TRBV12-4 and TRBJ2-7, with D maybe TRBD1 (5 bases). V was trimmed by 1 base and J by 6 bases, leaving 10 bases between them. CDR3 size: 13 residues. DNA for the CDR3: TGTGCCAGCAGTTTAGTTTCCAGGGCCGAGCAGTACTTC. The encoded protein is CASSLVSRAEQYF.

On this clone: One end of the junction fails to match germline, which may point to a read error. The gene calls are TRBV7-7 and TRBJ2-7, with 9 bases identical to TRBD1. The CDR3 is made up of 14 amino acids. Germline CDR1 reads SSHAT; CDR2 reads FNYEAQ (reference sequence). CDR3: CASSLGDRVGEQYF. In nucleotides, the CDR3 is TGTGCTAGCAGCTTAGGGGACAGGGTAGGCGAGCAGTACTTC.

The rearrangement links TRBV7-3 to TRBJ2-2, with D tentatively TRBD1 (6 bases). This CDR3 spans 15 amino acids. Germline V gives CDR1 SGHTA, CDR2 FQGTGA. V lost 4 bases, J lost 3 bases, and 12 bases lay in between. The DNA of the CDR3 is TGTGCCAGCAGCTACGGGACACTCGACACCGGGGAGCTGTTTTTT. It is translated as CASSYGTLDTGELFF.

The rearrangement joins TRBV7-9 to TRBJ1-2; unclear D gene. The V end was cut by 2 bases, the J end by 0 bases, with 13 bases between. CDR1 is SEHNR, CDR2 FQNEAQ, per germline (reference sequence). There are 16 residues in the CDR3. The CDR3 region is CASSLSTPLANYGYTF. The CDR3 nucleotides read TGTGCCAGCAGCTTAAGTACACCGCTAGCTAACTATGGCTACACCTTC.

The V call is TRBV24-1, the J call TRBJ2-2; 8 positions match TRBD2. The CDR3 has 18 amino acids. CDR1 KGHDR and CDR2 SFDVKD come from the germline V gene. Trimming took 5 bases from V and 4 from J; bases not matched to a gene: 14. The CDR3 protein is CATSGTGGAAAATGELFF. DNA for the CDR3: TGTGCCACCAGTGGGACCGGGGGGGCGGCCGCTGCCACCGGGGAGCTGTTTTTT.